This T cell receptor (beta chain) was found in a study of identifying expanded T cells in peripheral blood. Points from the study as a whole: Over about two and four weeks, about 16.4 and 19 clones changed, versus more than 1 between replicates. Variance in clone template counts between roughly two-week samples significantly increased with total template count across all healthy donors.

This clone was observed a few times. Antigen: not known. Collection occurred without any documented infections or immune events in donors. The V gene's germline CDR1 is LGHNA and CDR2 YNFKEQ. Between the trimmed V and J ends, which lost 0 bases and 7 bases, there was a span of 13 bases. The CDR3 sequence is 16 residues long. Profiled with immunoSEQ multiplex PCR; TCRdb holds only in-frame clones, not every one. The sample lists around 130,000 clones; approximately 86% were seen once. The rearrangement joins TRBV4-2 to TRBJ1-6; unclear D gene. The clonotype was recovered from a person between 18 and 75 years old in good health. The sequencing input was blood. CDR3 sequence reads: CASSQDVHVGNSPLHF. The CDR3 bases are TGTGCCAGCAGCCAAGACGTACACGTAGGGAATTCACCCCTCCACTTT.